The rows below give T cell receptor beta chains drawn from one sample of a study of blood T cell repertoires in COVID-19. Here immunoSEQ multiplex PCR was the method, and the copy in TCRdb shows in-frame clones only, minus some. Among fewer than 45,000 clones, more than 70% were seen once, and the ten largest hold approximately 15%. Sequences were obtained from peripheral blood. These receptors were obtained from a human donor in a cohort sampled during active COVID-19. Each CDR3 is given with its conserved first and last residue. D genes are given only for firm matches. Clone size is given for some rows only: seen once, a few or many times, or a class if the clone is expanded.

d_call	j_call	v_call	clone_size	cdr3_length	cdr3_nt	cdr3_aa
-	TRBJ1-6	TRBV2	-	14	TGTGCCAGCAGTGTTGACAGGTCCAATTCACCCCTCCACTTT	CASSVDRSNSPLHF
TRBD2	TRBJ2-3	TRBV6-6	-	16	TGTGCCAGCAGTTACTGGGCTAGCGGACCCCTAGATACGCAGTATTTT	CASSYWASGPLDTQYF
-	TRBJ1-3	TRBV30	-	15	TGTGCCTGGAGTACAGGGAGGGTAGGCGGAAACACCATATATTTT	CAWSTGRVGGNTIYF
TRBD1	TRBJ1-3	TRBV3-1/TRBV3-2	-	16	TGTGCCAGCAGCCCCTGGGACAGCTTCTCTGGAAACACCATATATTTT	CASSPWDSFSGNTIYF
-	TRBJ1-1	TRBV9	-	15	TGTGCCAGCAGCACTCAGGAGGGAGAGAACACTGATGCTTTCTTT	CASSTQEGENTDAFF
-	TRBJ2-1	TRBV4-1	-	16	TGCGCCAGCAGCCAAGATCCGGTAGGGGGCTACAATGAGCAGTTCTTC	CASSQDPVGGYNEQFF
-	TRBJ1-2	TRBV3-1/TRBV3-2	-	15	TGTGCCAGCAGCCTCCATACAGGGTCTAACTATGGCTACACCTTC	CASSLHTGSNYGYTF
TRBD1	TRBJ1-5	TRBV3-1/TRBV3-2	-	15	TGTGCCAGCAGCCAAGCGACAGGGGGCCATCAGCCCCAGCATTTT	CASSQATGGHQPQHF
TRBD2	TRBJ2-3	TRBV10-1	-	13	TGCGCCAGCTCTAGCGGATACACAGATACGCAGTATTTT	CASSSGYTDTQYF
-	TRBJ1-1	TRBV7-2	-	15	TGTGCCAGCAGCTTAGTCGCTACCGCGAACACTGAAGCTTTCTTT	CASSLVATANTEAFF
TRBD1	TRBJ1-2	TRBV19	-	15	TGTGCCAGTAGTACAACCCCGGGACAGATCTATGGCTACACCTTC	CASSTTPGQIYGYTF
-	TRBJ1-1	TRBV25-1	-	15	TGTGCCAGCAGTAGGTCCCGGGACATCCCGACTGAAGCTTTCTTT	CASSRSRDIPTEAFF
-	TRBJ2-3	TRBV7-2	-	14	TGTGCCAGCAGCTTGTGGGGCGGGAAAGATACGCAGTATTTT	CASSLWGGKDTQYF
TRBD2	TRBJ2-3	TRBV5-1	-	15	TGCGCCAGCAGCTCATCACTAGCGAGCACAGATACGCAGTATTTT	CASSSSLASTDTQYF
TRBD2	TRBJ2-2	TRBV30	-	14	TGTGCCTGCAGCCCCAAGGGAGGGACCGGGGAGCTGTTTTTT	CACSPKGGTGELFF
-	TRBJ2-1	TRBV19	-	13	TGTGCCAGTAGTCCACATCTTGACAATGAGCAGTTCTTC	CASSPHLDNEQFF
-	TRBJ2-1	TRBV18	-	17	TGTGCCAGCTCACCATCCGTTCCATCGGTCGTCTACAATGAGCAGTTCTTC	CASSPSVPSVVYNEQFF
TRBD1	TRBJ1-1	TRBV6-5	-	14	TGTGCCAGCAGATCAGGGGGCTGGGGCACTGAAGCTTTCTTT	CASRSGGWGTEAFF
-	TRBJ1-5	TRBV15	-	15	TGTGCCACCAGCAGAGGGGGGGGGCCCAAGGGGCCCCAGCATTTT	CATSRGGGPKGPQHF
-	TRBJ1-3	TRBV14	-	15	TGTGCCAGCAGTCCGACTATGGGATCTGGAAACACCATATATTTT	CASSPTMGSGNTIYF
-	TRBJ2-1	TRBV6-6	-	17	TGTGCCAGCAGTCGGGACCATAGCGGACCCTCCTACAATGAGCAGTTCTTC	CASSRDHSGPSYNEQFF
TRBD1	TRBJ1-1	TRBV19	-	14	TGTGCCAGTAGTATAGCCAGGGGGGAAACTGAAGCTTTCTTT	CASSIARGETEAFF
TRBD1	TRBJ1-1	TRBV4-3	-	15	TGCGCCAGCAGCAGGTTGACAGGGTTGTCTACTGAAGCTTTCTTT	CASSRLTGLSTEAFF
TRBD1	TRBJ1-2	TRBV2	-	16	TGTGCCAGCAGTGTGGATTTTACGACAGGGAACGATGGCTACACCTTC	CASSVDFTTGNDGYTF
-	TRBJ1-3	TRBV6-5	few	12	TGTGCCAGCAGTTCACAGGAGAACACCATATATTTT	CASSSQENTIYF
-	TRBJ2-1	TRBV2	-	16	TGTGCCAGCAGTGAAATGGCTGGGACACCGTACAATGAGCAGTTCTTC	CASSEMAGTPYNEQFF
-	TRBJ2-3	TRBV12-3/TRBV12-4	-	11	TGTGCCAGCAGTAAGAGAGATACGCAGTATTTT	CASSKRDTQYF
TRBD2	TRBJ2-5	TRBV5-1	-	18	TGCGCCAGCAGCTTGGCTTCTAGCGGGGGGGCCTGGCAAGAGACCCAGTACTTC	CASSLASSGGAWQETQYF
TRBD1	TRBJ1-5	TRBV6-5	-	14	TGTGCCAGCAAGGGACAGGGGAACAATCAGCCCCAGCATTTT	CASKGQGNNQPQHF
-	TRBJ2-7	TRBV3-1/TRBV3-2	-	15	TGTGCCAGCAGCCAAGAAGGAGGGTTATCCTACGAGCAGTACTTC	CASSQEGGLSYEQYF
-	TRBJ2-4	TRBV5-5	once	12	TGTGCCAGCAGCACATTAGCACCCGTTCAGTACTTC	CASSTLAPVQYF
-	TRBJ1-3	TRBV7-9	medium-sized	17	TGTGCCAGCAGCCCCTCTACGTCCTTAGCACCTGGAAACACCATATATTTT	CASSPSTSLAPGNTIYF
-	TRBJ1-4	TRBV19	-	15	TGTGCCAGTAGTCCTCTCGGGACAACTAATGAAAAACTGTTTTTT	CASSPLGTTNEKLFF
-	TRBJ2-7	TRBV7-8	-	11	TGTGCCAGCAGCCCGGCCTACGAGCAGTACTTC	CASSPAYEQYF
-	TRBJ1-1	TRBV30	-	14	TGTGCCTGGAGCTCTACAGCCCCGAACACTGAAGCTTTCTTT	CAWSSTAPNTEAFF
-	TRBJ2-2	TRBV3-1/TRBV3-2	-	15	TGTGCCAGCAGCATGAGACTGGAGGAGACCGGGGAGCTGTTTTTT	CASSMRLEETGELFF
-	TRBJ2-7	TRBV20-1	once	11	TGCAGTGCTAGAGATCGGCTAGCAACCTTCTTC	CSARDRLATFF
TRBD1	TRBJ2-5	TRBV6-5	-	15	TGTGCCAGCAGTTACCTCAACAGGGGTGAGGAGACCCAGTACTTC	CASSYLNRGEETQYF
-	TRBJ2-1	TRBV3-1/TRBV3-2	-	12	TGTGCCAGCAGCCAAGAAATCGGTGAGCAGTTCTTC	CASSQEIGEQFF
TRBD1	TRBJ1-1	TRBV11-2	-	14	TGTGCCAGCAGCCCGGGACAGGGGGCGGGAGCGGCTTTCTTT	CASSPGQGAGAAFF
TRBD2	TRBJ2-3	TRBV7-2	-	17	TGTGCCAGCAGCTTAGTGGCTAGCGGGGGGGCAACAGATACGCAGTATTTT	CASSLVASGGATDTQYF
TRBD1	TRBJ2-7	TRBV6-6	-	14	TGTGCCAGCAACGGCGGGACAGGGCCTTACGAGCAGTACTTC	CASNGGTGPYEQYF
-	TRBJ1-5	TRBV6-5	-	13	TGTGCCAGCAGCCTAAGGGAGAATCAGCCCCAGCATTTT	CASSLRENQPQHF
TRBD2	TRBJ2-3	TRBV10-3	-	16	TGTGCCACCATGGCTGCTAGCGGGGACCGCACAAATACGCAGTATTTT	CATMAASGDRTNTQYF
-	TRBJ1-5	TRBV10-3	-	19	TGTGCCATCAGTGAGTCCGGGACAAAGCCCCTGATAAGCAATCAGCCCCAGCATTTT	CAISESGTKPLISNQPQHF
TRBD2	TRBJ2-1	TRBV4-3	-	15	TGCGCCAGCAGCCAACCTAGCGGGGGGATCAATGAGCAGTTCTTC	CASSQPSGGINEQFF